These 6 T cell receptor beta chains were all obtained from the same sample, sequenced in a study of siplizumab effects on memory and regulatory T cells (dated by TCRdb to the late 2010s). Library creation used the immunoSEQ multiplex PCR assay. Not all clones reach the TCRdb copy of this immuneACCESS table, which keeps in-frame sequences only. Checked studies attribute under half of the gap to unresolved V genes and leave the rest unexplained. For this sample there are about 110,000 clones; roughly 92% appear just once. The ten most abundant clones make up 1% to 1.5% of the sample. The source material was CD4+ T cells sorted from blood. Receptors originate from a human donor in good health.

CDR3 sequence reads: CASSMTGDEKLFF. The DNA of the CDR3 is TGTGCCAGCAGCATGACAGGGGATGAAAAACTGTTTTTT. J is TRBJ1-4 and V is TRBV13; 8 bases are a match to TRBD1. With 5 bases clipped from V and 6 bases from J, the junction kept 2 bases outside the gene matches. Per germline, CDR1 PRHDT and CDR2 FYEKMQ (reference sequence). This CDR3 is built from 13 residues.

V usage is TRBV19 and J usage is TRBJ2-6; a possible D gene is TRBD1 (6 bases). The V gene lost 7 bases and the J gene lost 0 bases, with 19 bases spanning the gap. CDR3 length: 18 residues. Germline V gene sequence: CDR1 LNHDA, CDR2 SQIVND (reference sequence). CDR3 coding DNA: TGTGCCAGTACCTCTAGACAGGAGCCTATCTCTGGGGCCAACGTCCTGACTTTC. Its translation: CASTSRQEPISGANVLTF.

CDR3 DNA: TGTGCCAGCAGCGTAGCTACGTCCCTGCAGGTCCAAGAGACCCAGTACTTC. It is translated as CASSVATSLQVQETQYF. The rearrangement joins TRBV9 to TRBJ2-5; the D is unclear. The CDR3 has 17 residues. Trimming cost V 0 bases and J 1 base, with 16 bases left between them. Germline CDR1 SGDLS, CDR2 YYNGEE.

This clone appeared once. The V and J genes are TRBV5-1 and TRBJ1-1; TRBD1 is a possible D gene (5 bases). Trimming cost V 4 bases and J 1 base, with 8 bases left between them. The V gene's germline CDR1 is SGHRS and CDR2 YFSETQ. The CDR3 sequence is 13 residues long. Here the CDR3 reads CASSLTGNTEAFF. The CDR3 DNA sequence: TGCGCCAGCAGCCTTACAGGGAACACTGAAGCTTTCTTT.

This rearrangement joins TRBV12-5 to TRBJ2-1; 14 bases fit TRBD2. With 7 bases clipped from V and 14 bases from J, the junction kept 10 bases outside the gene matches. The CDR3 runs 14 residues. The germline CDR1 and CDR2 sequences are LGHNT and FRNRAP. The CDR3 region has the DNA TGTGCTAGTGCCCCCCGACTAGCGGGGGGGGCCGAGTTCTTC. It is translated as CASAPRLAGGAEFF.

The rearrangement uses TRBV5-1 and TRBJ2-5; 8 nucleotides line up with TRBD2. V dropped 0 bases and J dropped 5; count of bases not matched to a gene: 6. CDR1 SGHRS and CDR2 YFSETQ come from the germline V gene. The CDR3 totals 15 residues. The DNA for the CDR3 is TGCGCCAGCAGCTTGGGCGCGGGGGGAGCGGAGACCCAGTACTTC. Translating gives CASSLGAGGAETQYF.